The entry that follows covers one T cell receptor beta chain sequence. Its specificity is not known. This table comes from immunoSEQ multiplex PCR, and its TCRdb copy is limited to in-frame clones, with some not included. The repertoire has tens of thousands of clones, 82% of them found once; the top ten carry approximately 3.4%. These data originate in a study of PD-L1 blockade in urothelial cancer. The study's findings and limits: Expansion of tumor-associated blood clones at 3 weeks was greater in durable-benefit patients.

The CDR3 covers 14 residues. V shed 8 bases and J 1 base; nucleotides not matched to a gene: 4. Germline CDR1 is LNHDA and CDR2 is SQIVND (reference sequence). The material sequenced was PBMCs, taken around atezolizumab (anti-PD-L1) treatment. The chain links TRBV19 to TRBJ2-2; 7 bases map to TRBD1. The clonotype was recovered from a man between 65 and 80 years old with urothelial cancer. The CDR3 spells CASDWTGNTGELFF. As DNA, the CDR3 is TGTGCCAGTGACTGGACAGGGAACACCGGGGAGCTGTTTTTT.